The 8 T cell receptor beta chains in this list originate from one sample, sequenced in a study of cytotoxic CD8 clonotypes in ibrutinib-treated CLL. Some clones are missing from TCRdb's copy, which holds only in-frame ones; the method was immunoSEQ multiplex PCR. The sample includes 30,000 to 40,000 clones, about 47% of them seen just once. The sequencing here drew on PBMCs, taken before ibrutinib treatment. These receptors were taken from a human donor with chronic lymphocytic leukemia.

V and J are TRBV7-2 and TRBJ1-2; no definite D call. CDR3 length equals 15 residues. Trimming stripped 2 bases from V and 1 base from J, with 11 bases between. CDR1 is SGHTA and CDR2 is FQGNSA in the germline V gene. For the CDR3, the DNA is TGTGCCAGCAGCTTAACCCGGGCCCTTAACTATGGCTACACCTTC. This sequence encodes CASSLTRALNYGYTF.

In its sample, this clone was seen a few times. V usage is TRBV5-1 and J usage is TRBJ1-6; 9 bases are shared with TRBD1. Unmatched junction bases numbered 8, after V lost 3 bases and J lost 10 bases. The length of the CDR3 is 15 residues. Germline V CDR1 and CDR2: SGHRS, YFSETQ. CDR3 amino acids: CASSWRTGENSPLHF. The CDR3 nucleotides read TGCGCCAGCAGCTGGCGGACAGGGGAGAACTCACCCCTCCACTTT.

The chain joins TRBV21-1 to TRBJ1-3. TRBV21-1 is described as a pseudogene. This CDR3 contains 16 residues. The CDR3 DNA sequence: TGTGCCAGCAGCAAATTAACGGGGGCGCCGGGAAACACCATATATTTT. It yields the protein CASSKLTGAPGNTIYF.

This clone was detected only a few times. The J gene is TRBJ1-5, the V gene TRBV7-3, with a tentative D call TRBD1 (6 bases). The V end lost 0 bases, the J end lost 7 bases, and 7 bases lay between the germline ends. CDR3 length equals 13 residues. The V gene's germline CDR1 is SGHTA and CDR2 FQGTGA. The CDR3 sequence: CASSLTGGQPQHF. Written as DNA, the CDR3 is TGTGCCAGCAGCTTAACAGGGGGACAGCCCCAGCATTTT.

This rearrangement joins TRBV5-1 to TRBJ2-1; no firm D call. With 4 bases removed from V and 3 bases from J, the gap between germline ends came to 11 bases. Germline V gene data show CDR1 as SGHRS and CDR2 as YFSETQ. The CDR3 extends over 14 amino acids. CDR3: CASSDWTIYNEQFF. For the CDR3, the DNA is TGCGCCAGCAGCGACTGGACCATCTACAATGAGCAGTTCTTC. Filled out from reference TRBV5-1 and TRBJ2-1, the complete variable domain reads KAGVTQTPRYLIKTRGQQVTLSCSPISGHRSVSWYQQTPGQGLQFLFEYFSETQRNKGNFPGRFSGRQFSNSRSEMNVSTLELGDSALYLCASSDWTIYNEQFFGPGTRLTVL.

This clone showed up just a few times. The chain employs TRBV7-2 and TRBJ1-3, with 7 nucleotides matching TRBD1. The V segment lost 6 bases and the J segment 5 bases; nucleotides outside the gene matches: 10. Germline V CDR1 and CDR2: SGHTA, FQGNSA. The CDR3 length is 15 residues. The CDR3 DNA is TGTGCCAGCAGGAAGGCCGGGACAGAGAGAAACACCATATATTTT. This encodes CASRKAGTERNTIYF.

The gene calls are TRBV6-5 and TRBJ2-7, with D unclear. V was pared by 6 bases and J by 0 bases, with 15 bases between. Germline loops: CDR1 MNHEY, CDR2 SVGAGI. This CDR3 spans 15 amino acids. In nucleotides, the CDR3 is TGTGCCAGCAGCCCCGGAAGGGCCCTCTCCTACGAGCAGTACTTC. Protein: CASSPGRALSYEQYF.

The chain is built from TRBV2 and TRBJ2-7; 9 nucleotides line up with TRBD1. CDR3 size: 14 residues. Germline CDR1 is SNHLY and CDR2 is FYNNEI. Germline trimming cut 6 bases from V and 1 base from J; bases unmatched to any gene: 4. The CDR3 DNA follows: TGTGCCAGCAGGCCCGGGACAGGGTCCTACGAGCAGTACTTC. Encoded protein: CASRPGTGSYEQYF.